This T cell receptor (beta chain) was recovered during a study of blood T cell repertoires in COVID-19. Study overall: COVID-19 samples, acute and convalescent, were from the United States, Italy and Spain. The analysed material was cDNA or gDNA that came from T cells, B-cell-depleted T cells, or PBMCs.

Authors' methods: For nucleated cells, counts were estimated from reference gene primer amplification. The method was immunoSEQ multiplex PCR; TCRdb's version includes in-frame clones alone and lacks a portion of them. V and J calls and clone size are those listed in that table; D and trimming were worked out from the DNA. This sample has fewer than 60,000 clones, with nearly 80% found just once. The clonotype was recovered from a human donor in a cohort sampled during active COVID-19. The sample comprised peripheral blood.

As DNA, the CDR3 is TGTGCCAGCAGCCAAGCTAGCGGGGGAAGCCCTCTCGGTGAGCAGTACTTC. Translated, it gives CASSQASGGSPLGEQYF. The V call is TRBV4-2, the J call TRBJ2-7; 10 bases match TRBD2. CDR1 and CDR2 (germline): LGHNA, YNFKEQ. This CDR3 comprises 17 residues. V shed 1 base, J shed 7 bases, and the junction held 13 bases outside the gene matches.